This is a list of T cell receptor beta chains from one sample in a study of cytomegalovirus exposure and HLA in healthy donors. TCRdb keeps only in-frame clones here, not all; method: immunoSEQ multiplex PCR. The table shows tens of thousands of clones, with 73% occurring only once. The sequenced material came from PBMCs. All receptors derive from a man in his fifties in good health and CMV-seronegative. The CDR3 runs from the conserved cysteine through the conserved F or W. A D gene is named only where the DNA matches it firmly. Rows give clone size only sometimes, using once, few, many, or a class for an expanded clone.

NA	TRBV6-5	13	TRBJ2-2	once	CAPRTANTGELFF	TGTGCCCCCAGGACAGCGAACACCGGGGAGCTGTTTTTT
NA	TRBV7-8	15	TRBJ2-2	NA	CASSIRTGSYGELFF	TGTGCCAGCAGCATCCGGACGGGGTCCTACGGGGAGCTGTTTTTT
TRBD1	TRBV14	17	TRBJ1-2	NA	CASSPPNPTGKNYGYTF	TGTGCCAGCAGCCCCCCCAACCCGACAGGGAAAAACTATGGCTACACCTTC
TRBD1	TRBV27	19	TRBJ1-6	NA	CASSLYPGGASSYNSPLHF	TGTGCCAGCAGTTTATATCCAGGGGGTGCCTCCTCCTATAATTCACCCCTCCACTTT
NA	TRBV7-7	14	TRBJ2-7	once	CASSVGHLFYEQYF	TGTGCTAGCAGCGTAGGACACCTGTTCTACGAGCAGTACTTC
NA	TRBV15	12	TRBJ1-1	NA	CATSTRFTEAFF	TGTGCCACCAGCACGAGGTTCACTGAAGCTTTCTTT
NA	TRBV28	12	TRBJ2-7	few	CASSLQGYEQYF	TGTGCCAGCAGTTTACAGGGTTACGAGCAGTACTTC
NA	TRBV27	15	TRBJ1-5	NA	CASTLRGGVQWPQHF	TGTGCCAGCACTCTTCGGGGGGGGGTTCAATGGCCCCAGCATTTT
TRBD2	TRBV7-8	17	TRBJ2-5	NA	CASSLALAGGPGETQYF	TGTGCCAGCAGCTTAGCGCTAGCGGGGGGGCCAGGGGAGACCCAGTACTTC
NA	TRBV21-1	16	TRBJ1-1	NA	CASSKGGSGGNTEAFF	TGTGCCAGCAGCAAAGGAGGGTCGGGGGGGAACACTGAAGCTTTCTTT
TRBD2	TRBV13	20	TRBJ2-1	NA	CASSPDLGLAGGRPNFEQFF	TGTGCCAGCAGCCCGGACCTGGGACTAGCGGGGGGCCGACCTAACTTTGAGCAGTTCTTC
TRBD1	TRBV5-4	14	TRBJ1-6	NA	CASSTGTGFSPLHF	TGTGCCAGCAGCACCGGGACAGGGTTTTCACCCCTCCACTTT
NA	TRBV5-1	14	TRBJ1-4	once	CASSSGGVGEKLFF	TGCGCCAGCAGCTCGGGGGGGGTTGGTGAAAAACTGTTTTTT
NA	TRBV30	13	TRBJ1-1	NA	CAWSVRDKGEAFF	TGTGCCTGGAGTGTCCGGGACAAGGGTGAAGCTTTCTTT
NA	TRBV5-4	14	TRBJ1-2	once	CASKGRGGNYGYTF	TGTGCCAGCAAGGGGCGTGGAGGGAACTATGGCTACACCTTC
NA	TRBV5-5	16	TRBJ1-2	once	CASSQSKSFGVYGYTF	TGTGCCAGCAGTCAATCTAAGAGTTTTGGAGTCTATGGCTACACCTTC
TRBD2	TRBV7-2	16	TRBJ2-4	NA	CASSFSGGVSKNIQYF	TGTGCCAGCAGCTTTAGCGGGGGCGTGTCCAAAAACATTCAGTACTTC
TRBD2	TRBV6-4	16	TRBJ2-1	NA	CASSDLGTSGVNEQFF	TGTGCCAGCAGTGACCTCGGGACTAGCGGGGTCAATGAGCAGTTCTTC
NA	TRBV10-3	19	TRBJ2-1	NA	CAISERGPAGRGDYNEQFF	TGTGCCATCAGTGAGAGGGGGCCGGCGGGGCGGGGGGATTACAATGAGCAGTTCTTC
NA	TRBV30	11	TRBJ2-2	NA	CALRGTGELFF	TGTGCCCTCAGGGGCACCGGGGAGCTGTTTTTT
TRBD1	TRBV5-4	15	TRBJ1-2	NA	CASSLYGQDHYGYTF	TGTGCCAGCAGCTTATACGGACAGGACCACTATGGCTACACCTTC
TRBD1	TRBV6-5	14	TRBJ2-7	NA	CASSGQGFSYEQYF	TGTGCCAGCAGTGGACAGGGTTTCTCCTACGAGCAGTACTTC
NA	TRBV5-6	13	TRBJ1-2	few	CASSLGGTYGYTF	TGTGCCAGCAGCTTGGGAGGAACTTATGGCTACACCTTC
TRBD1	TRBV6-5	12	TRBJ1-1	few	CASRRTGSEAFF	TGTGCCAGCAGGAGGACAGGGAGTGAAGCTTTCTTT
NA	TRBV30	10	TRBJ1-1	NA	CACRPPGAFF	TGTGCCTGCAGACCGCCAGGGGCTTTCTTT
TRBD1	TRBV7-2	17	TRBJ2-6	NA	CASSPRDRVSGANVLTF	TGTGCCAGCAGCCCCCGGGACAGGGTATCTGGGGCCAACGTCCTGACTTTC
TRBD1	TRBV9	15	TRBJ2-7	NA	CASSTFRDRGGEQYF	TGTGCCAGCAGCACATTCCGGGACAGGGGCGGCGAGCAGTACTTC
NA	TRBV29-1	13	TRBJ2-2	NA	CSVPRPDTGELFF	TGCAGCGTTCCTAGACCGGACACCGGGGAGCTGTTTTTT
NA	TRBV10-2	12	TRBJ1-1	NA	CASSGGVAEAFF	TGCGCCAGCAGTGGGGGGGTAGCTGAAGCTTTCTTT
NA	TRBV11-3	13	TRBJ2-2	NA	CASSSARAGELFF	TGTGCCAGCAGCAGCGCCCGAGCCGGGGAGCTGTTTTTT
TRBD2	TRBV11-1	15	TRBJ2-3	NA	CASSDRRGGADTQYF	TGTGCCAGCAGCGACAGACGGGGGGGGGCAGATACGCAGTATTTT
TRBD1	TRBV6-1	20	TRBJ1-5	NA	CASSERGSGQASDSNQPQHF	TGTGCCAGCAGTGAACGAGGATCGGGACAGGCTAGTGATAGCAATCAGCCCCAGCATTTT
NA	TRBV5-1	15	TRBJ2-1	once	CASSLSPGGPNEQFF	TGCGCCAGCAGCTTGAGCCCCGGGGGGCCCAATGAGCAGTTCTTC
NA	TRBV10-1	15	TRBJ2-2	NA	CASSTGVGNTGELFF	TGCGCCAGCTCTACGGGGGTCGGTAACACCGGGGAGCTGTTTTTT
NA	TRBV7-8	17	TRBJ2-1	NA	CASSLPRRGRGNNEQFF	TGTGCCAGCAGCTTGCCGCGGCGGGGTCGGGGTAACAATGAGCAGTTCTTC